The entry that follows covers one TCR beta chain sequence. Its target is not known. Some clones are missing from TCRdb's copy, which holds only in-frame ones; the method was immunoSEQ multiplex PCR. The repertoire holds more than 95,000 clones, with about 94% as singletons. This record comes from a study of siplizumab effects on memory and regulatory T cells. Study results and limitations: Naive T cells appeared more varied than memory cells and looked like key alloresponse contributors. Treatment with siplizumab left mappable alloreactive CD4+ clones averaging approximately 69% Treg-derived, compared with around 29% in controls. Solely a minor proportion of alloreactive clones could be assigned to unstimulated subsets.

The CDR3 totals 15 residues. With 6 bases removed from V and 0 bases from J, the gap between germline ends came to 12 bases. Germline CDR1 and CDR2: MNHEY and SVGAGI. This clonotype originated in a human donor in good health. The sequencing input was non-Treg CD4+ T cells sorted from blood. The V gene is TRBV6-5, the J gene TRBJ1-3, with D possibly being TRBD1 (5 bases). CDR3 residues: CASRRTGDSGNTIYF. DNA of the CDR3: TGTGCCAGCAGACGTACAGGAGACTCTGGAAACACCATATATTTT.